This TCR beta chain stems from a study of OX40 agonist ivuxolimab in advanced cancers. The table came from immunoSEQ multiplex PCR; TCRdb's copy has only in-frame clones and leaves some out. The repertoire has around 60,000 clones, about nine tenths of them found once; the top ten carry 15% to 20%. V lost 4 bases and J 6 bases, leaving 10 bases between the germline ends. The length of the CDR3 is 13 residues. Per germline, CDR1 PRHDT and CDR2 FYEKMQ (reference sequence). The sequence came from an adult with an advanced solid tumor such as melanoma, head and neck, liver or kidney cancer. Specimen: CD4+ or CD8+ T cells sorted from blood, collected in a trial of the OX40 agonist ivuxolimab. This sequence joins TRBV13 and TRBJ2-1; a possible D gene is TRBD2 (6 bases). CDR3 sequence: CASSSDYLNEQFF. CDR3 in DNA: TGTGCCAGCAGCTCGGACTATCTCAATGAGCAGTTCTTC.